Each of the 2 T cell receptor beta chains below was sequenced from the same sample in a study of T cell responses to AZD1222 COVID-19 vaccine. The assay was immunoSEQ multiplex PCR, and TCRdb's table has in-frame clones only and misses some. Altogether some 31,000 clones are present, 85% to 90% being singletons, with the ten largest covering 14%. The source was peripheral blood, collected 28 days after the second AZD1222 dose. All receptors come from an adult who received the AZD1222 COVID-19 vaccine.

The chain recombines TRBV11-2 with TRBJ1-5; tentatively, D is TRBD1 (6 bases). The V end was cut by 1 base, the J end by 7 bases, with 8 bases between. This CDR3 has 13 residues. In germline, CDR1 is SGHAT, CDR2 FQNNGV. The DNA of the CDR3 is TGTGCCAGCAGCTTAGCAGGGGCGCAGCCCCAGCATTTT. The encoded protein is CASSLAGAQPQHF. The full variable domain, completed using reference TRBV11-2 and TRBJ1-5, is EAGVAQSPRYKIIEKRQSVAFWCNPISGHATLYWYQQILGQGPKLLIQFQNNGVVDDSQLPKDRFSAERLKGVDSTLKIQPAKLEDSAVYLCASSLAGAQPQHFGDGTRLSIL.

The chain uses TRBV7-6 and TRBJ1-3; D is unresolved. Germline V gene sequence: CDR1 SGHVS, CDR2 FNYEAQ. Trimming removed 0 bases at V and 3 bases at J, with 12 bases between. This CDR3 contains 16 residues. CDR3 region: CASSLAPWRNGNTIYF. In nucleotides, the CDR3 is TGTGCCAGCAGCTTAGCCCCGTGGCGGAATGGAAACACCATATATTTT. Supplemented by reference TRBV7-6 and TRBJ1-3, the full variable domain reads GAGVSQSPRYKVTKRGQDVALRCDPISGHVSLYWYRQALGQGPEFLTYFNYEAQQDKSGLPNDRFSAERPEGSISTLTIQRTEQRDSAMYRCASSLAPWRNGNTIYFGEGSWLTVV.